The rows below give T cell receptor beta chains drawn from one sample of a study of blood T cell repertoires in COVID-19. Clones were sequenced by immunoSEQ multiplex PCR, and TCRdb holds only the in-frame ones, with some missing. The repertoire holds roughly 240,000 clones, with 86% as singletons. Sequencing was performed on PBMCs or T cells enriched from blood (not recorded which). These receptor sequences come from a woman in her 50s who had recovered from COVID-19. Both conserved end residues are part of each CDR3. The order of the fields is clone size, J gene, V gene, D gene, CDR3 DNA, CDR3 protein. The D gene is left open where the match is weak. Rows may omit the clone size; those that give it use once, few, many or a size class.

clone_size: -; j_call: TRBJ2-3; v_call: TRBV14; d_call: TRBD2; cdr3_nt: TGTGCCAGCAGCCTCCCGGGACTAGCAGCAGATACGCAGTATTTT; cdr3_aa: CASSLPGLAADTQYF
clone_size: -; j_call: TRBJ2-2; v_call: TRBV9; d_call: -; cdr3_nt: TGTGCCAGCAGCGAGGAGGACGATCCCCCGGGAAGGTTGTCGTCCGGGGAGCTGTTTTTT; cdr3_aa: CASSEEDDPPGRLSSGELFF
clone_size: -; j_call: TRBJ1-1; v_call: TRBV18; d_call: TRBD1; cdr3_nt: TGTGCCAGCTCCCAAAGGACAGGGGAAAACACTGAAGCTTTCTTT; cdr3_aa: CASSQRTGENTEAFF
clone_size: few; j_call: TRBJ1-1; v_call: TRBV5-1; d_call: TRBD1; cdr3_nt: TGCGCCAGCAGCTTGGCCGTTCAGGGGGTGAACACTGAAGCTTTCTTT; cdr3_aa: CASSLAVQGVNTEAFF
clone_size: once; j_call: TRBJ2-7; v_call: TRBV2; d_call: TRBD2; cdr3_nt: TGTGCCAGCCAACAGGGGACTAGCGGGCTACGCTCCTACGAGCAGTACTTC; cdr3_aa: CASQQGTSGLRSYEQYF
clone_size: -; j_call: TRBJ1-5; v_call: TRBV19; d_call: -; cdr3_nt: TGTGCCAGTAGTTCGACAGCGAATAATCAGCCCCAGCATTTT; cdr3_aa: CASSSTANNQPQHF
clone_size: -; j_call: TRBJ1-6; v_call: TRBV7-2; d_call: TRBD1; cdr3_nt: TGTGCCAGCAGCCCCGCCCTGACAGGGGGAGGTTCACCCCTCCACTTT; cdr3_aa: CASSPALTGGGSPLHF
clone_size: -; j_call: TRBJ1-6; v_call: TRBV7-9; d_call: TRBD1; cdr3_nt: TGTGCCAGCAGCCCGGGACAGGGGTTAGGATCACCCCTCCACTTT; cdr3_aa: CASSPGQGLGSPLHF
clone_size: -; j_call: TRBJ2-7; v_call: TRBV11-2; d_call: -; cdr3_nt: TGTGCCAGCAGCGCCCCCCTCCTGCGGGCACCCTACGAGCAGTACTTC; cdr3_aa: CASSAPLLRAPYEQYF
clone_size: -; j_call: TRBJ2-1; v_call: TRBV27; d_call: TRBD1; cdr3_nt: TGTGCCAGCAGCCTGACAGGGCGGCTTAGTAATGAGCAGTTCTTC; cdr3_aa: CASSLTGRLSNEQFF
clone_size: -; j_call: TRBJ1-2; v_call: TRBV24-1; d_call: -; cdr3_nt: TGTGCCACCAGTGCCTCGGACTGGAGCTATGGCTACACCTTC; cdr3_aa: CATSASDWSYGYTF
clone_size: -; j_call: TRBJ2-1; v_call: TRBV4-2; d_call: TRBD2; cdr3_nt: TGTGCCAGCAGCCAAGATATCAGCGGGGGGAATGAGCAGTTCTTC; cdr3_aa: CASSQDISGGNEQFF
clone_size: -; j_call: TRBJ1-5; v_call: TRBV7-2; d_call: -; cdr3_nt: TGTGCCAGCAGCTTAGTTACGGGGAGTCAGCCCCAGCATTTT; cdr3_aa: CASSLVTGSQPQHF
clone_size: -; j_call: TRBJ2-7; v_call: TRBV7-2; d_call: -; cdr3_nt: TGTGCCAGCAGCAAGCTAGCAGGCGAGCAGTACTTC; cdr3_aa: CASSKLAGEQYF
clone_size: -; j_call: TRBJ1-2; v_call: TRBV25-1; d_call: -; cdr3_nt: TGTGCCAGCAGCCCTAGGACAAATACTTACTATGGCTACACCTTC; cdr3_aa: CASSPRTNTYYGYTF
clone_size: -; j_call: TRBJ2-1; v_call: TRBV18; d_call: -; cdr3_nt: TGTGCCAGCTCACCAGCGGGCGGGAATGAGCAGTTCTTC; cdr3_aa: CASSPAGGNEQFF
clone_size: -; j_call: TRBJ2-7; v_call: TRBV27; d_call: TRBD1; cdr3_nt: TGTGCCAGCAGCCAACATCCGGGACAGGGGCATTACGAGCAGTACTTC; cdr3_aa: CASSQHPGQGHYEQYF
clone_size: -; j_call: TRBJ2-7; v_call: TRBV7-2; d_call: -; cdr3_nt: TGTGCCAGCAGCTCCGCTAGCAATGGGTACGAGCAGTACTTC; cdr3_aa: CASSSASNGYEQYF
clone_size: -; j_call: TRBJ1-2; v_call: TRBV10-3; d_call: -; cdr3_nt: TGTGCCATCACCTCCACAGGCGGATCTGTTGATGGCTACACCTTC; cdr3_aa: CAITSTGGSVDGYTF
clone_size: -; j_call: TRBJ1-3; v_call: TRBV1; d_call: -; cdr3_nt: TGCACCAGCAGCTTACGGACAGGCCTCTCTGGAAACACCATATATTTT; cdr3_aa: CTSSLRTGLSGNTIYF
clone_size: -; j_call: TRBJ2-7; v_call: TRBV7-2; d_call: -; cdr3_nt: TGTGCCAGCAGCCCCTCCAGAGAGCAGTACTTC; cdr3_aa: CASSPSREQYF
clone_size: -; j_call: TRBJ1-3; v_call: TRBV5-1; d_call: -; cdr3_nt: TGCGCCAGCAGCTTCGCCGGCTCTGGAAACACCATATATTTT; cdr3_aa: CASSFAGSGNTIYF
clone_size: -; j_call: TRBJ2-1; v_call: TRBV19; d_call: TRBD2; cdr3_nt: TGTGCCAGTAGTATAGTTAGTAGCGGGAGCTATGAGCAGTTCTTC; cdr3_aa: CASSIVSSGSYEQFF
clone_size: -; j_call: TRBJ2-5; v_call: TRBV5-1; d_call: TRBD1; cdr3_nt: TGCGCCAGCAGCGCCCGACAGGGTGGTGGAGAGACCCAGTACTTC; cdr3_aa: CASSARQGGGETQYF
clone_size: -; j_call: TRBJ2-2; v_call: TRBV4-1; d_call: TRBD2; cdr3_nt: TGCGCCAGCAGCCATCCCGTGGGACTACCCACCGGGGAGCTGTTTTTT; cdr3_aa: CASSHPVGLPTGELFF
clone_size: -; j_call: TRBJ2-5; v_call: TRBV7-9; d_call: TRBD1; cdr3_nt: TGTGCCAGCAGCCAACGTCCCGGGACAGGGAAAGAGACCCAGTACTTC; cdr3_aa: CASSQRPGTGKETQYF
clone_size: -; j_call: TRBJ1-2; v_call: TRBV5-1; d_call: -; cdr3_nt: TGCGCCAGCAGCTTGGTGCGGCAGTTCTATGGCTACACCTTC; cdr3_aa: CASSLVRQFYGYTF
clone_size: -; j_call: TRBJ1-1; v_call: TRBV14; d_call: TRBD1; cdr3_nt: TGTGCCAGCAGCTTACGAGACAGGGGTAACACTGAAGCTTTCTTT; cdr3_aa: CASSLRDRGNTEAFF
clone_size: -; j_call: TRBJ2-2; v_call: TRBV6-4; d_call: -; cdr3_nt: TGTGCCAGCAGCTCCGACAGAAACACCGGGGAGCTGTTTTTT; cdr3_aa: CASSSDRNTGELFF
clone_size: once; j_call: TRBJ1-2; v_call: TRBV9; d_call: TRBD1; cdr3_nt: TGTGCCAGCAGCACAGGACAGGCCCGAATTAACTATGGCTACACCTTC; cdr3_aa: CASSTGQARINYGYTF
clone_size: -; j_call: TRBJ2-7; v_call: TRBV10-3; d_call: -; cdr3_nt: TGTGCCATCAGTGAACATTTATACGAGCAGTACTTC; cdr3_aa: CAISEHLYEQYF
clone_size: -; j_call: TRBJ1-5; v_call: TRBV28; d_call: TRBD1; cdr3_nt: TGTGCCAGCAGACCGGGACAGCTATACAATCAGCCCCAGCATTTT; cdr3_aa: CASRPGQLYNQPQHF
clone_size: few; j_call: TRBJ1-3; v_call: TRBV13; d_call: -; cdr3_nt: TGTGCCAGCAGCCTCCAGGTTACTGGAAACACCATATATTTT; cdr3_aa: CASSLQVTGNTIYF
clone_size: -; j_call: TRBJ2-7; v_call: TRBV6-1; d_call: -; cdr3_nt: TGTGCCAGCAGTGAAGTCTGGCAGGGCTCCTACGAGCAGTACTTC; cdr3_aa: CASSEVWQGSYEQYF
clone_size: -; j_call: TRBJ1-3; v_call: TRBV19; d_call: -; cdr3_nt: TGTGCCAGTAGTTCGGGGGTCTCTGGAAACACCATATATTTT; cdr3_aa: CASSSGVSGNTIYF